This passage covers 2 T cell receptor beta chains from one sample sequenced in a study of cytomegalovirus exposure and HLA in healthy donors. It was with 60 Vbeta and 13 Jbeta primers that the PCR ran. Only in-frame clones appear in the TCRdb table, and some are missing; sequencing was by immunoSEQ multiplex PCR. The sample has approximately 290,000 clones; 75% to 85% are singletons. The sample comprised PBMCs. These receptors were obtained from a girl aged 2 to 9 in good health and CMV-seronegative.

This clone was seen a few times. The V call is TRBV4-1, the J call TRBJ1-3; TRBD1 matches 9 bases. The V and J ends lost 4 bases and 4 bases, in that order; junction bases with no gene match: 5. This CDR3 is 15 amino acids long. In germline, CDR1 is MGHRA, CDR2 YSYEKL. CDR3 in amino acids: CASSPRTGAGNTIYF. In DNA, the CDR3 is TGCGCCAGCAGCCCTCGGACAGGGGCGGGAAACACCATATATTTT.

The chain is built from TRBV7-9 and TRBJ2-7; 9 bases are a match to TRBD1. Germline V lookup: CDR1 SEHNR, CDR2 FQNEAQ (reference sequence). This CDR3 has 17 residues. After removal of 5 bases from V and 2 bases from J, the junction contained 13 bases not matched to a gene. This CDR3 reads CASSPTRTGTGTYEQYF. Here the CDR3 DNA reads TGTGCCAGCAGCCCCACGAGAACCGGGACAGGGACCTACGAGCAGTACTTC. The whole variable domain, remainder taken from reference TRBV7-9 and TRBJ2-7, is DTGVSQNPRHKITKRGQNVTFRCDPISEHNRLYWYRQTLGQGPEFLTYFQNEAQLEKSRLLSDRFSAERPKGSFSTLEIQRTEQGDSAMYLCASSPTRTGTGTYEQYFGPGTRLTVT.